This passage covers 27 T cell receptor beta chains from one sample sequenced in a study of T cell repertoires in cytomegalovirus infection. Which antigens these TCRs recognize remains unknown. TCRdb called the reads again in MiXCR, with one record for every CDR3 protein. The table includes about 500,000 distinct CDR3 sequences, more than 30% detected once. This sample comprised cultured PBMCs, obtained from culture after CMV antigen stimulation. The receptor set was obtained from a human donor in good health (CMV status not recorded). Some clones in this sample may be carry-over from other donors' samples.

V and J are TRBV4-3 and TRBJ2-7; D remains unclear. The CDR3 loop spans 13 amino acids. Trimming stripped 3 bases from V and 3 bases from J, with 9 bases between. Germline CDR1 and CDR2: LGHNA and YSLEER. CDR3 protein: CASSHQMGYEQYV. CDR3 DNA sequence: TGCGCCAGCAGCCACCAAATGGGCTACGAGCAGTACGTC.

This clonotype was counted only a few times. The DNA of the CDR3 is TGTGCCAGCAGTGAAACGACCCGGGGGAGCGGGGAGCTGTTTTTT. Translated: CASSETTRGSGELFF. The rearrangement links TRBV2 to TRBJ2-2, with D possibly being TRBD2 (6 bases). The germline gives CDR1 SNHLY, CDR2 FYNNEI. The V end lost 2 bases, the J end lost 7 bases, and 14 bases lay between the germline ends. The CDR3 runs to 15 residues.

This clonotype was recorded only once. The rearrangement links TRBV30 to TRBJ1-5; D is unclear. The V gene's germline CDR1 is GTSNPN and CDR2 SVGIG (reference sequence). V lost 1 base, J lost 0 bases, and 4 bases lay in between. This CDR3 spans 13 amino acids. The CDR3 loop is CAWSDGSNQPQHF. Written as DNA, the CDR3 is TGTGCCTGGAGTGACGGTAGCAATCAGCCCCAGCATTTT.

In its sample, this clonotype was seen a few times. CDR3 sequence: CASSFLMDSLTDTQYF. In DNA, the CDR3 is TGTGCCAGCAGCTTTTTGATGGACAGCCTCACAGATACGCAGTATTTT. The chain is built from TRBV7-8 and TRBJ2-3; the D gene is possibly TRBD1 (6 bases). The CDR3 contains 16 residues. Looked up from germline, CDR1 is SGHVS and CDR2 is FQNEAQ. V shed 3 bases and J shed 2 bases, with 15 bases lying between them. The full variable domain, with the rest looked up from reference TRBV7-8 and TRBJ2-3, is GAGVSQSPRYKVAKRGQDVALRCDPISGHVSLFWYQQALGQGPEFLTYFQNEAQLDKSGLPSDRFFAERPEGSVSTLKIQRTQQEDSAVYLCASSFLMDSLTDTQYFGPGTRLTVL.

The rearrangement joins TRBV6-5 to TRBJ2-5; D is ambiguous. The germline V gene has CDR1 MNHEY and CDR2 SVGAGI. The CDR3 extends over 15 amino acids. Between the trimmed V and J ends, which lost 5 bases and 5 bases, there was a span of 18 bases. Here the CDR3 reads CASSPRPPRQETQYF. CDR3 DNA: TGTGCCAGCAGTCCCCGACCCCCCCGCCAGGAGACCCAGTACTTC.

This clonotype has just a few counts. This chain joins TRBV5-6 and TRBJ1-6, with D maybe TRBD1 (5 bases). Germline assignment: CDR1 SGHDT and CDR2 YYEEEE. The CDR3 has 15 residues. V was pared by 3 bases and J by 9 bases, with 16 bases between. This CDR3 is CASSWGPGSASPLHF. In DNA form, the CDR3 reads TGTGCCAGCAGCTGGGGCCCGGGCTCCGCTTCACCCCTCCACTTT.

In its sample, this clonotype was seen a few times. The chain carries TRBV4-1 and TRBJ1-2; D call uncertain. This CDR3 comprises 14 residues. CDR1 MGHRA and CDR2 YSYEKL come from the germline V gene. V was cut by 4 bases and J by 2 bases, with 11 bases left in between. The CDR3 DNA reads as TGCGCCAGCAGCCCCGCGACGGAGAACTATGGCTACACCTTC. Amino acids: CASSPATENYGYTF.

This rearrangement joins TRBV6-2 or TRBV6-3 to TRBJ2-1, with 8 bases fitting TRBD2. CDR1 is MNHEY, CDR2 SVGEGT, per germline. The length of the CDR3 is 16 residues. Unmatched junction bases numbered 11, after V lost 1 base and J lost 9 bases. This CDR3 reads CASSYLPGLVNGEQFF. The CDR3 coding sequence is TGTGCCAGCAGTTACTTGCCGGGACTAGTTAACGGTGAGCAGTTCTTC.

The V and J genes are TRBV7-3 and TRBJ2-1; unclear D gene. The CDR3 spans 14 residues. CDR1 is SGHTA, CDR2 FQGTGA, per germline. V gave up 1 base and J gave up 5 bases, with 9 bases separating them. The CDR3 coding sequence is TGTGCCAGCAGCTTAAGTAGCCCGAACAATGAGCAGTTCTTC. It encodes CASSLSSPNNEQFF.

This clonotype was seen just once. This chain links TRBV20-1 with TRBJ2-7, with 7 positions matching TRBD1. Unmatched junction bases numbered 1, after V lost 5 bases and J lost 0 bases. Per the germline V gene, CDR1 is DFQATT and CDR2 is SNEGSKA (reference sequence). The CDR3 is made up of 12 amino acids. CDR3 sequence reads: CSAGQDSYEQYF. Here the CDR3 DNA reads TGCAGTGCTGGACAGGACTCCTACGAGCAGTACTTC.

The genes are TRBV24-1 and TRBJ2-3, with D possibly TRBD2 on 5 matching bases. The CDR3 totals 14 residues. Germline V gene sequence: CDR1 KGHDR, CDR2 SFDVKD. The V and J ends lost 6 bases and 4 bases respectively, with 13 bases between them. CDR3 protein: CATSHIDGADTQYF. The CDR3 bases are TGTGCCACCAGTCACATAGACGGGGCAGATACGCAGTATTTT.

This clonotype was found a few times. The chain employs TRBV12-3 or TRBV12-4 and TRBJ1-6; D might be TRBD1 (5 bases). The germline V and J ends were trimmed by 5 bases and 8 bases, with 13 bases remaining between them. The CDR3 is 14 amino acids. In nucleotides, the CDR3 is TGTGCCAGCAGTCCCCAGGGTGGCGATTCACCCCTCCACTTT. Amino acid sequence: CASSPQGGDSPLHF.

CDR3 amino acids: CASSLGGTDNSPLHF. CDR3 DNA sequence: TGCGCCAGCAGCTTGGGGGGGACAGATAATTCACCCCTCCACTTT. This chain uses TRBV5-1 with TRBJ1-6; 7 positions agree with TRBD1. Trimming took 0 bases from V and 5 from J; bases not matched to a gene: 2. The germline V gene encodes CDR1 SGHRS and CDR2 YFSETQ. The CDR3 has 15 residues.

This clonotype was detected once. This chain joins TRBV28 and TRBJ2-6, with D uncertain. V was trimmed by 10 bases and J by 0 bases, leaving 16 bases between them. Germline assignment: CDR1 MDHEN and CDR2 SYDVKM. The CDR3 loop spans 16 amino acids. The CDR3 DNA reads TGTGCCATCCAAAGACCCGCGAGCTCTGGGGCCAACGTCCTGACTTTC. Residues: CAIQRPASSGANVLTF.

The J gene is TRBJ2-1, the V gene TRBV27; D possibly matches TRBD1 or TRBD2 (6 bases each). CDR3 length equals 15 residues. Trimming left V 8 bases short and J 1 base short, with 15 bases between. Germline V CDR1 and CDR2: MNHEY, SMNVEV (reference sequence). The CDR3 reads CASYGGQGSYNEQFF. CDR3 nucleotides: TGTGCCAGCTACGGAGGGCAGGGGTCCTACAATGAGCAGTTCTTC.

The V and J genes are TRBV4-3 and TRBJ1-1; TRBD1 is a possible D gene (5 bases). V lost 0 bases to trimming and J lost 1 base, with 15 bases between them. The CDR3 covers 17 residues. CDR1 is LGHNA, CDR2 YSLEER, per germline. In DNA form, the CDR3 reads TGCGCCAGCAGCCAAGAGGGACTGGGACTGGGGAACACTGAAGCTTTCTTT. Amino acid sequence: CASSQEGLGLGNTEAFF.

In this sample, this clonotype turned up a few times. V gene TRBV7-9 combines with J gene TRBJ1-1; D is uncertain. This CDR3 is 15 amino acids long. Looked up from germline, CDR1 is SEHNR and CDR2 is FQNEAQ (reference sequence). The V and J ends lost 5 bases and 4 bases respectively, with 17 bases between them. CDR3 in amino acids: CASSGVVRVGTEAFF. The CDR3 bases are TGTGCCAGCAGCGGGGTGGTGAGGGTAGGCACTGAAGCTTTCTTT.

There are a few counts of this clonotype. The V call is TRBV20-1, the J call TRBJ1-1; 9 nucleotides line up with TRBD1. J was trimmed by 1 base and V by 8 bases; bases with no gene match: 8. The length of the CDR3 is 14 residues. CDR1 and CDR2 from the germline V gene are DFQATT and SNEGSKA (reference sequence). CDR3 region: CSSWDRVENTEAFF. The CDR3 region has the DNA TGCAGTTCCTGGGACAGGGTCGAGAACACTGAAGCTTTCTTT.

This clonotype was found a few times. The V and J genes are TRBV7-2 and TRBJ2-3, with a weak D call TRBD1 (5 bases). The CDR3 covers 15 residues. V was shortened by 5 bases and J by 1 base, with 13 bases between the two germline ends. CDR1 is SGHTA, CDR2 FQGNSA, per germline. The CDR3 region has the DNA TGTGCCAGCAGCCCCCGTGGCAGGGGCACAGATACGCAGTATTTT. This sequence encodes CASSPRGRGTDTQYF.

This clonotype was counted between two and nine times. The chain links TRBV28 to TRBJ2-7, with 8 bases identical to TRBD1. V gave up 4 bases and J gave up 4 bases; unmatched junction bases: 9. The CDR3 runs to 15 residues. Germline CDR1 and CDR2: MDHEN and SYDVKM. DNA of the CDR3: TGTGCCAGCAGTTCCTCAGCCAGGGGGCGGTACGAGCAGTACTTC. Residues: CASSSSARGRYEQYF.

CDR3 in DNA: TGTGCCAGCAGCTACGATAGCGGGAGGAACACCGGGGAGCTGTTTTTT. Translation: CASSYDSGRNTGELFF. The chain links TRBV7-9 to TRBJ2-2; 9 bases map to TRBD2. Germline CDR1 reads SEHNR; CDR2 reads FQNEAQ (reference sequence). Germline trimming cut 4 bases from V and 1 base from J; bases unmatched to any gene: 4. The CDR3 spans 16 residues.

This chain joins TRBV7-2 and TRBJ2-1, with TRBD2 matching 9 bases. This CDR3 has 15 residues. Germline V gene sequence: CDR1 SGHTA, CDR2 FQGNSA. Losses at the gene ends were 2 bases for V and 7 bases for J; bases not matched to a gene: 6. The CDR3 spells CASSLFGGRGNEQFF. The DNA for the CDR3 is TGTGCCAGCAGCTTATTTGGCGGGAGGGGAAATGAGCAGTTCTTC.

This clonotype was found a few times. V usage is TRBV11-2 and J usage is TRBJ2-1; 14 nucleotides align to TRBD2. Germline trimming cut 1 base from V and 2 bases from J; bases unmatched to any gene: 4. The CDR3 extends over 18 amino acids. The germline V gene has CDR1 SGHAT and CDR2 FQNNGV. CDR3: CASSLGRLAGGPYNEQFF. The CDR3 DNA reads TGTGCCAGCAGCTTAGGGAGACTAGCGGGAGGGCCCTACAATGAGCAGTTCTTC.

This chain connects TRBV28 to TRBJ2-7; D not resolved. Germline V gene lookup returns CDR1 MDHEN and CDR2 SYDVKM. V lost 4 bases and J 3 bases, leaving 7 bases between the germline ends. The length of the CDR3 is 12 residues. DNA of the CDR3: TGTGCCAGCAGTTCCCCTGGCTACGAGCAGTACTTC. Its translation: CASSSPGYEQYF.

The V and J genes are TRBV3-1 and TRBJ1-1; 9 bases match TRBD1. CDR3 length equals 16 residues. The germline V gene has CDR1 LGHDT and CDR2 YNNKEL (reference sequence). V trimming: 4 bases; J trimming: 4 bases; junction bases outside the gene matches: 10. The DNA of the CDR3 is TGTGCCAGCAGCCCAACAGAGGGACAGGGCACCACTGAAGCTTTCTTT. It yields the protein CASSPTEGQGTTEAFF.

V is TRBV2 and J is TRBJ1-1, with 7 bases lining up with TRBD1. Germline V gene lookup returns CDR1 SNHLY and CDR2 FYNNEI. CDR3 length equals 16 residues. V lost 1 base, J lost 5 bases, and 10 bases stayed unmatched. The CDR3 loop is CASSEETTGLGTEAFF. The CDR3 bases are TGTGCCAGCAGTGAAGAAACGACAGGGTTGGGGACTGAAGCTTTCTTT.

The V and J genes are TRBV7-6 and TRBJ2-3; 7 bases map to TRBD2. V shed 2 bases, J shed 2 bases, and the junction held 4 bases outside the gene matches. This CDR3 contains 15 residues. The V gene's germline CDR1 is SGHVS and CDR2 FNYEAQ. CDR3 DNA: TGTGCCAGCAGCTTACTAGCGGAGGCCACAGATACGCAGTATTTT. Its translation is CASSLLAEATDTQYF.